This T cell receptor (beta chain) was captured in a study of blood T cell repertoires in COVID-19. Study background: There were acute and convalescent COVID-19 samples, and they came from the United States, Italy and Spain. T cells, B-cell-depleted T cells, or PBMCs provided the cDNA or gDNA that served as material.

Authors' methods: Reference gene primers were amplified, and this amplification served to estimate nucleated cell counts. Assay: immunoSEQ multiplex PCR; the TCRdb copy retains only in-frame clones and omits some. The V and J calls and clone size are taken from that table; D and trimming were inferred from the DNA. The data show about 240,000 clones, 88% seen once. Germline V gene data show CDR1 as GTSNPN and CDR2 as SVGIG (reference sequence). The CDR3 runs to 11 residues. Trimming removed 3 bases from V and 7 bases from J, with 9 bases in between. The sequencing sample was made of peripheral blood. This TCR was sampled from a woman aged 30 to 39 with acute or convalescent COVID-19. The V gene is TRBV30, the J gene TRBJ1-2, with no clear D. The CDR3 sequence is CAWSQDGGYTF. CDR3 DNA sequence: TGTGCCTGGAGCCAGGATGGTGGCTACACCTTC.